A selection of T cell receptor beta chains follows, all from one sample in a study of beta chain features in type 1 diabetes. The repertoire was sequenced with immunoSEQ multiplex PCR; TCRdb's copy has only in-frame clones and lacks some. Here the sample spans 400,000 or so clones, roughly 12% being singletons. The sample comprised naive CD4+ T cells from blood. Receptor source: a young woman with type 1 diabetes. CDR3s leave out the opening cysteine and the closing phenylalanine or tryptophan.

J | V | CDR3
TRBJ2-7 | TRBV4-3 | ASSQGWSGSGGYEQY
TRBJ1-1 | TRBV27 | ASSTSGTGAF
TRBJ2-3 | TRBV7-9 | ASSLDLGPDTQY
TRBJ1-2 | TRBV7-2 | ASSPPGRQGHGYT
TRBJ2-7 | TRBV11-2 | ASSSAGRWDGSYEQY
TRBJ2-2 | TRBV15 | ATSRGGTGELF
TRBJ2-1 | TRBV10-3 | AITANMGDEQF
TRBJ2-3 | TRBV7-8 | ASSSRTAPSTDTQY
TRBJ2-3 | TRBV7-9 | ASSDTRGGDTQY
TRBJ1-5 | TRBV18 | ASSPVGSASNQPQH
TRBJ2-1 | TRBV2 | ASSVEGLAANEQF
TRBJ2-1 | TRBV29-1 | SVARTDNEQF
. | TRBV27 | ASSLSMRAGFSYEQY
TRBJ2-1 | TRBV15 | ATSRDLAGANEQF
TRBJ2-7 | TRBV23-1 | ASSPGQSNNEQY
TRBJ1-5 | TRBV27 | ASRGGQSNQPQH
TRBJ2-1 | TRBV10-3 | AITGLAGANEQF
TRBJ1-4 | TRBV11-2 | ASSLDRTGYEKLF
TRBJ1-6 | TRBV7-2 | ASSTEADRSSAPLH
TRBJ2-7 | TRBV14 | ASSQFETGEQY
TRBJ2-7 | TRBV4-2 | ASSPHSGNGEQY
TRBJ2-7 | TRBV5-1 | ASSRDSGPYEQY
TRBJ1-2 | TRBV7-2 | ASSDYGQPNGYT
TRBJ1-4 | TRBV28 | ASSFGGDAEKLF
TRBJ1-5 | TRBV18 | ASSPTGDRDQPQH
TRBJ2-5 | TRBV6-6 | ASHTGWVQETQY
TRBJ2-2 | TRBV5-4 | ASSWTQAGITGELF
TRBJ1-6 | TRBV25-1 | ASSEARGQNSPLH
TRBJ2-7 | TRBV5-1 | ASSWARDTPYEQY
TRBJ2-1 | TRBV30 | AWSDLRGNEQF
TRBJ2-7 | TRBV6-5 | ASRAGPYEQY
TRBJ2-2 | TRBV6-5 | ASSGDTGELF
TRBJ1-6 | TRBV18 | ASSPGAAQGNSPLH
TRBJ1-2 | TRBV28 | ASSFSDRDYGYT
TRBJ2-5 | TRBV14 | ASSQTEQGGTQY
TRBJ2-7 | TRBV5-4 | ASSETGVEQY
TRBJ1-1 | TRBV25-1 | ASSETGVFSEAF
TRBJ2-3 | TRBV9 | ASGQGALAGGWSTDTQY
TRBJ2-7 | TRBV7-2 | ASSPSYEQY
TRBJ2-1 | TRBV4-1 | ASSPSGLTYNEQF
TRBJ2-7 | TRBV19 | ASSPAGQGTYEQY
TRBJ1-1 | TRBV18 | ASSVDRGAEAF
TRBJ2-3 | TRBV9 | ASSIRTSADTQY
TRBJ2-3 | TRBV5-5 | ASSPTGDQDTQY
TRBJ2-7 | TRBV9 | ASSVSAQREDEQY
TRBJ2-5 | TRBV7-8 | ASSLGTTQETQY
TRBJ2-4 | TRBV7-2 | ASSPGLIQY
TRBJ1-1 | TRBV11-2 | ASSRIRTDNTEAF
TRBJ1-2 | TRBV7-2 | ASSTNRVGYT
TRBJ2-1 | TRBV27 | ASSLRSALTSGLRNEQF
TRBJ1-4 | TRBV29-1 | SVVQGKNEKLF
TRBJ1-2 | TRBV27 | ASSFLDRGSYGYT
TRBJ1-2 | TRBV28 | ASSLSLTVDGYT
TRBJ2-3 | TRBV5-1 | ASSLLGTDTQY
TRBJ2-5 | TRBV7-8 | ASTHGGQGRVGETQY